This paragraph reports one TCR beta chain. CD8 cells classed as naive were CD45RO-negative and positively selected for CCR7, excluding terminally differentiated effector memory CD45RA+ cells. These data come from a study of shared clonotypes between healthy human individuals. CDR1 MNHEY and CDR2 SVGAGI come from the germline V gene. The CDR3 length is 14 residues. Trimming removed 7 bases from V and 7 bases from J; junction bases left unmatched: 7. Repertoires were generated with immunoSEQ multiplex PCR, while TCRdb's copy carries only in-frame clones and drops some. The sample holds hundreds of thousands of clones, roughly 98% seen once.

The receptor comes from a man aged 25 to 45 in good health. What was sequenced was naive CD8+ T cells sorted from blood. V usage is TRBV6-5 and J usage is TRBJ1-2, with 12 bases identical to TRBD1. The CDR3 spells CASTKGTGGAGYTF. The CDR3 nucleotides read TGTGCCAGCACCAAGGGGACAGGGGGCGCTGGCTACACCTTC.